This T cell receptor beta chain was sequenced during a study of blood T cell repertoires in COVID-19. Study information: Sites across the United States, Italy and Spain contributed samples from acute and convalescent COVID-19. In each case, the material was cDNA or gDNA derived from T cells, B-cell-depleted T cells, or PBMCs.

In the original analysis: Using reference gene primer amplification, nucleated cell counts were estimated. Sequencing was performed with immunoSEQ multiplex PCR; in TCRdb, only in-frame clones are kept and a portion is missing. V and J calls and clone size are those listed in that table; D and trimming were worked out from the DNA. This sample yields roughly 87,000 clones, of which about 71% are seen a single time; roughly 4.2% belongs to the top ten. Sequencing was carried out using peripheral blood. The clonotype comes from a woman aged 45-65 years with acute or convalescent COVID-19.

CDR3 nucleotides: TGTGCCAGCAGTGTGGAACAGGGGAAAGGTGAGCAGTTCTTC. It codes for CASSVEQGKGEQFF. The chain carries TRBV6-4 and TRBJ2-1; 7 nucleotides line up with TRBD1. The CDR3 is made up of 14 amino acids. V shed 4 bases, J shed 9 bases, and the junction held 9 bases outside the gene matches. CDR1 and CDR2 (germline): MRHNA, SNTAGT.